The clone carrying this TCR beta chain has a single count. This specimen comes from a study of blood T cell repertoires in COVID-19. Germline CDR1 and CDR2: SGDLS and YYNGEE. Trimming at V came to 4 bases and at J to 3 bases, leaving 9 bases not matched to a gene. The CDR3 runs to 15 residues. Authors' methods: Amplification with reference gene primers provided the estimates of nucleated cell counts. The table came from immunoSEQ multiplex PCR; TCRdb's copy has only in-frame clones and leaves some out. V, J and clone size were drawn from that table, and D and trimming were deduced from the DNA. The table has about 270,000 clones, more than 80% seen once. Living in 24 US areas, the participants were between roughly 18 and 95 years of age.

The TCR comes from a woman in her twenties or thirties with acute COVID-19. Specimen: PBMCs or T cells enriched from blood (not recorded which). The V call is TRBV9, the J call TRBJ1-2; TRBD1 matches at 7 bases. The CDR3: CASSSGGGLDYGYTF. CDR3 nucleotides: TGTGCCAGCAGCTCCGGAGGGGGCTTGGACTATGGCTACACCTTC.